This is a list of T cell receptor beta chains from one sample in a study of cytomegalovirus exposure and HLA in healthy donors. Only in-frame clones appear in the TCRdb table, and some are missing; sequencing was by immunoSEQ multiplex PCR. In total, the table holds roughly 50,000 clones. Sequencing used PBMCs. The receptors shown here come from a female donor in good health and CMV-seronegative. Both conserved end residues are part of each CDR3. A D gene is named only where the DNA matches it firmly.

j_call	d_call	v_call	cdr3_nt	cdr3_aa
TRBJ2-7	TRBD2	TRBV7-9	TGTGCCAGCAGCTTAGCTAGCGGGAGGCACCCCTACGAGCAGTACTTC	CASSLASGRHPYEQYF
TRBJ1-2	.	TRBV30	TGTGCCTGGGTGGGGGCGAGTGGCTACACCTTC	CAWVGASGYTF
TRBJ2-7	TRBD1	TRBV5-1	TGCGCCAGCAGCTTTGACAGGGGGAGCTCCTACGAGCAGTACTTC	CASSFDRGSSYEQYF
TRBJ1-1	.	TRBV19	TGTGCTGCCGGGTTGACTGAAGCTTTCTTT	CAAGLTEAFF
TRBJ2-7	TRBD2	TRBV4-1	TGCGCCAGCAGCCACATCGGGACTAGCGCTTACTACGAGCAGTACTTC	CASSHIGTSAYYEQYF
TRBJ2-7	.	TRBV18	TGTGCCAGCTCACCAAAACAGGGAGGGAACGAGCAGTACTTC	CASSPKQGGNEQYF
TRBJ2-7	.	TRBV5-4	TGTGCCAGCAGCCGAGGTCACCCCGAGCAGTACTTC	CASSRGHPEQYF
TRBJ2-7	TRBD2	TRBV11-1	TGTGCCAGCAGCTCGATGCGGGGGATTTACGAGCAGTACTTC	CASSSMRGIYEQYF
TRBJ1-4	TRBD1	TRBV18	TGTGCCAGCTCACCACCCCGGGACAGTAATGAAAAACTGTTTTTT	CASSPPRDSNEKLFF
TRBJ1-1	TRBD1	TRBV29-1	TGCAGCGTTGAAGGACAGGGGGCTGGCACTGAAGCTTTCTTT	CSVEGQGAGTEAFF
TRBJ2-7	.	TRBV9	TGTGCCAGCAGCGTAGAGACAGGCAACGTGCAGTACTTC	CASSVETGNVQYF
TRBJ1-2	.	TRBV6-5	TGTGCCAGCAGTACCGCAGGGGGCTACACCTTC	CASSTAGGYTF
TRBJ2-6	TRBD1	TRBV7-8	TGTGCCAGCAGTTCCCAGGGGGTGTCTGGGGCCAACGTCCTGACTTTC	CASSSQGVSGANVLTF